The rows below give T cell receptor beta chains drawn from one sample of a study of cytomegalovirus exposure and HLA in healthy donors. TCRdb keeps only in-frame clones here, not all; method: immunoSEQ multiplex PCR. Of 140,000 or so clones listed, about 74% were seen once; the top ten hold around 4%. Input material: PBMCs. The receptors were gathered from a man between 18 and 29 years old in good health and CMV-seropositive. CDR3s include the opening cysteine and the closing phenylalanine or tryptophan. The order of the fields is clone size, J gene, CDR3 length, V gene, D gene, CDR3 protein, CDR3 DNA. D genes are given only for firm matches. Some rows have no size entry. The others give once, few or many, or a class for an expanded clone.

clone_size: .; j_call: TRBJ2-1; cdr3_length: 15; v_call: TRBV27; d_call: .; cdr3_aa: CASSSASQSYNEQFF; cdr3_nt: TGTGCCAGCAGTTCAGCGAGTCAATCCTACAATGAGCAGTTCTTC
clone_size: once; j_call: TRBJ1-2; cdr3_length: 13; v_call: TRBV6-5; d_call: TRBD1; cdr3_aa: CASSPPGGYGYTF; cdr3_nt: TGTGCCAGCTCCCCCCCAGGGGGCTATGGCTACACCTTC
clone_size: .; j_call: TRBJ2-7; cdr3_length: 15; v_call: TRBV28; d_call: TRBD1; cdr3_aa: CASSLGTGVTYEQYF; cdr3_nt: TGTGCCAGCAGTTTGGGGACAGGTGTTACCTACGAGCAGTACTTC
clone_size: .; j_call: TRBJ2-7; cdr3_length: 15; v_call: TRBV5-1; d_call: TRBD2; cdr3_aa: CASSLIPGGQFEQYF; cdr3_nt: TGCGCCAGCAGCTTGATCCCGGGAGGGCAGTTCGAGCAGTACTTC
clone_size: .; j_call: TRBJ2-7; cdr3_length: 14; v_call: TRBV6-5; d_call: .; cdr3_aa: CASSGRGNSYEQYF; cdr3_nt: TGTGCCAGCAGTGGGAGGGGGAACTCCTACGAGCAGTACTTC
clone_size: .; j_call: TRBJ2-1; cdr3_length: 15; v_call: TRBV2; d_call: TRBD2; cdr3_aa: CASSRTSGNYNEQFF; cdr3_nt: TGTGCCAGCAGTAGGACTAGCGGGAATTACAATGAGCAGTTCTTC
clone_size: .; j_call: TRBJ1-1; cdr3_length: 13; v_call: TRBV6-1; d_call: TRBD1; cdr3_aa: CASGGQVNTEAFF; cdr3_nt: TGTGCCAGCGGGGGACAGGTGAACACTGAAGCTTTCTTT
clone_size: .; j_call: TRBJ2-7; cdr3_length: 14; v_call: TRBV7-8; d_call: TRBD2; cdr3_aa: CASTRGLGYYEQYF; cdr3_nt: TGTGCCAGCACCCGAGGACTAGGGTACTACGAGCAGTACTTC
clone_size: .; j_call: TRBJ2-1; cdr3_length: 16; v_call: TRBV7-8; d_call: TRBD1; cdr3_aa: CASSFYRGAASHEQFF; cdr3_nt: TGTGCCAGCAGCTTCTACAGGGGGGCTGCGTCTCATGAGCAGTTCTTC
clone_size: .; j_call: TRBJ1-1; cdr3_length: 15; v_call: TRBV25-1; d_call: .; cdr3_aa: CASRPVPPGVGEAFF; cdr3_nt: TGTGCCAGTCGGCCCGTCCCCCCAGGGGTCGGGGAAGCTTTCTTT
clone_size: .; j_call: TRBJ1-6; cdr3_length: 15; v_call: TRBV5-1; d_call: TRBD1; cdr3_aa: CASSLGGTDNSPLHF; cdr3_nt: TGCGCCAGCAGCTTGGGAGGGACAGACAATTCACCCCTCCACTTT
clone_size: .; j_call: TRBJ2-7; cdr3_length: 14; v_call: TRBV28; d_call: .; cdr3_aa: CASGLSGGSGEQYF; cdr3_nt: TGTGCCAGCGGCCTCTCGGGTGGGAGCGGCGAGCAGTACTTC
clone_size: .; j_call: TRBJ1-5; cdr3_length: 16; v_call: TRBV19; d_call: TRBD1; cdr3_aa: CASKMRGTGNYQPQHF; cdr3_nt: TGTGCCAGTAAGATGAGGGGGACAGGGAATTATCAGCCCCAGCATTTT
clone_size: .; j_call: TRBJ2-7; cdr3_length: 13; v_call: TRBV28; d_call: .; cdr3_aa: CASSRGTVNEQYF; cdr3_nt: TGTGCCAGCAGCCGCGGGACAGTCAACGAGCAGTACTTC
clone_size: few; j_call: TRBJ2-6; cdr3_length: 15; v_call: TRBV5-1; d_call: .; cdr3_aa: CASSLYFSGANVLTF; cdr3_nt: TGCGCCAGCAGCTTGTATTTCTCTGGGGCCAACGTCCTGACTTTC
clone_size: .; j_call: TRBJ2-7; cdr3_length: 18; v_call: TRBV13; d_call: .; cdr3_aa: CASSLLVGPRDTIYEQYF; cdr3_nt: TGTGCCAGCAGCTTATTAGTAGGACCCCGGGACACGATCTACGAGCAGTACTTC
clone_size: few; j_call: TRBJ2-1; cdr3_length: 15; v_call: TRBV30; d_call: TRBD2; cdr3_aa: CAWSVPSGWRDEQFF; cdr3_nt: TGTGCCTGGAGTGTTCCTAGCGGGTGGAGGGATGAGCAGTTCTTC
clone_size: .; j_call: TRBJ1-5; cdr3_length: 16; v_call: TRBV6-6; d_call: TRBD1; cdr3_aa: CASSYARDRANQPQHF; cdr3_nt: TGTGCCAGCAGTTACGCCCGGGACAGGGCGAATCAGCCCCAGCATTTT
clone_size: .; j_call: TRBJ2-5; cdr3_length: 14; v_call: TRBV11-2; d_call: TRBD2; cdr3_aa: CASAPIAGKETQYF; cdr3_nt: TGTGCCAGCGCCCCCATAGCGGGGAAAGAGACCCAGTACTTC
clone_size: .; j_call: TRBJ1-1; cdr3_length: 16; v_call: TRBV27; d_call: TRBD1; cdr3_aa: CASSFTPRGSNTEAFF; cdr3_nt: TGTGCCAGCAGTTTCACTCCCAGGGGGAGTAACACTGAAGCTTTCTTT
clone_size: once; j_call: TRBJ2-7; cdr3_length: 11; v_call: TRBV7-9; d_call: .; cdr3_aa: CASGGSYEQYF; cdr3_nt: TGTGCCAGCGGCGGCTCCTACGAGCAGTACTTC
clone_size: .; j_call: TRBJ1-2; cdr3_length: 15; v_call: TRBV5-6; d_call: TRBD1; cdr3_aa: CASSLRDRTNYGYTF; cdr3_nt: TGTGCCAGCAGCTTGAGGGACAGGACTAACTATGGCTACACCTTC
clone_size: .; j_call: TRBJ2-7; cdr3_length: 14; v_call: TRBV6-6; d_call: TRBD2; cdr3_aa: CASTLRLAGNEQYF; cdr3_nt: TGTGCCAGCACCCTTAGACTAGCGGGAAACGAGCAGTACTTC
clone_size: .; j_call: TRBJ2-7; cdr3_length: 15; v_call: TRBV5-1; d_call: .; cdr3_aa: CASSRLGGNTYEQYF; cdr3_nt: TGCGCCAGCAGCCGTTTGGGCGGGAACACCTACGAGCAGTACTTC
clone_size: .; j_call: TRBJ2-7; cdr3_length: 14; v_call: TRBV27; d_call: .; cdr3_aa: CASKETADSYEQYF; cdr3_nt: TGTGCCAGCAAGGAAACAGCGGACTCCTACGAGCAGTACTTC
clone_size: few; j_call: TRBJ2-7; cdr3_length: 14; v_call: TRBV5-1; d_call: .; cdr3_aa: CASTRAGDYYEQYF; cdr3_nt: TGCGCCAGCACCCGTGCTGGAGATTACTACGAGCAGTACTTC
clone_size: .; j_call: TRBJ1-1; cdr3_length: 16; v_call: TRBV28; d_call: .; cdr3_aa: CASSLWGQTGNTEAFF; cdr3_nt: TGTGCCAGCAGTTTATGGGGACAAACAGGGAACACTGAAGCTTTCTTT
clone_size: .; j_call: TRBJ2-3; cdr3_length: 14; v_call: TRBV5-6; d_call: .; cdr3_aa: CASSTGPFTDTQYF; cdr3_nt: TGTGCCAGCAGTACAGGGCCCTTCACAGATACGCAGTATTTT
clone_size: .; j_call: TRBJ1-1; cdr3_length: 13; v_call: TRBV19; d_call: TRBD1; cdr3_aa: CAIRPQGDTEAFF; cdr3_nt: TGTGCCATAAGACCACAGGGGGACACTGAAGCTTTCTTT
clone_size: .; j_call: TRBJ1-1; cdr3_length: 12; v_call: TRBV19; d_call: TRBD1; cdr3_aa: CASSPWTGDGFF; cdr3_nt: TGTGCCAGTAGTCCTTGGACAGGGGATGGTTTCTTT
clone_size: .; j_call: TRBJ1-1; cdr3_length: 15; v_call: TRBV5-5; d_call: TRBD1; cdr3_aa: CASSWSGTGHTEAFF; cdr3_nt: TGTGCCAGCAGCTGGTCCGGGACAGGGCACACTGAAGCTTTCTTT
clone_size: .; j_call: TRBJ2-3; cdr3_length: 15; v_call: TRBV4-2; d_call: .; cdr3_aa: CASSSGTRSSDTQYF; cdr3_nt: TGTGCCAGCAGCTCCGGGACACGGAGTTCAGATACGCAGTATTTT
clone_size: .; j_call: TRBJ1-1; cdr3_length: 13; v_call: TRBV27; d_call: .; cdr3_aa: CASSLSRWSEAFF; cdr3_nt: TGTGCCAGCAGTTTATCTCGGTGGTCAGAAGCTTTCTTT
clone_size: few; j_call: TRBJ1-5; cdr3_length: 14; v_call: TRBV6-5; d_call: .; cdr3_aa: CASSYSRRSQPQHF; cdr3_nt: TGTGCCAGCAGTTACTCAAGGAGATCGCAGCCCCAGCATTTT
clone_size: .; j_call: TRBJ2-3; cdr3_length: 16; v_call: TRBV7-6; d_call: .; cdr3_aa: CASSVTTQRPTDTQYF; cdr3_nt: TGTGCCAGCAGCGTAACTACCCAGCGTCCCACAGATACGCAGTATTTT
clone_size: .; j_call: TRBJ2-3; cdr3_length: 14; v_call: TRBV6-6; d_call: .; cdr3_aa: CASRPGLRTDTRYF; cdr3_nt: TGTGCCAGCAGACCGGGACTAAGGACAGATACGCGGTATTTT
clone_size: .; j_call: TRBJ2-3; cdr3_length: 13; v_call: TRBV30; d_call: .; cdr3_aa: CAWSPGLADTQYF; cdr3_nt: TGTGCCTGGAGTCCGGGACTTGCAGATACGCAGTATTTT
clone_size: .; j_call: TRBJ1-1; cdr3_length: 11; v_call: TRBV30; d_call: .; cdr3_aa: CAWNRNTEAFF; cdr3_nt: TGTGCCTGGAACAGAAACACTGAAGCTTTCTTT
clone_size: .; j_call: TRBJ2-7; cdr3_length: 14; v_call: TRBV7-9; d_call: TRBD1; cdr3_aa: CASSLRGTGDEQYF; cdr3_nt: TGTGCCAGCAGCTTACGAGGGACAGGGGACGAGCAGTACTTC
clone_size: .; j_call: TRBJ1-3; cdr3_length: 15; v_call: TRBV7-2; d_call: .; cdr3_aa: CASSSQGGNGNTIYF; cdr3_nt: TGTGCCAGCAGCTCCCAGGGTGGGAATGGAAACACCATATATTTT
clone_size: once; j_call: TRBJ2-3; cdr3_length: 14; v_call: TRBV6-5; d_call: .; cdr3_aa: CASSRGVAADTQYF; cdr3_nt: TGTGCCAGCAGCCGCGGGGTAGCAGCAGATACGCAGTATTTT
clone_size: .; j_call: TRBJ2-7; cdr3_length: 13; v_call: TRBV5-1; d_call: TRBD1; cdr3_aa: CASSWDRNPEQYF; cdr3_nt: TGCGCCAGCAGCTGGGACAGGAATCCAGAGCAGTACTTC
clone_size: .; j_call: TRBJ1-5; cdr3_length: 16; v_call: TRBV25-1; d_call: TRBD1; cdr3_aa: CAPTGGAGDSIPPQHF; cdr3_nt: TGTGCCCCCACGGGAGGGGCCGGGGACAGTATACCCCCCCAGCATTTT
clone_size: .; j_call: TRBJ1-1; cdr3_length: 14; v_call: TRBV5-1; d_call: TRBD1; cdr3_aa: CASSVGQTYTEAFF; cdr3_nt: TGCGCCAGCAGCGTGGGACAGACTTACACTGAAGCTTTCTTT
clone_size: few; j_call: TRBJ2-7; cdr3_length: 12; v_call: TRBV5-1; d_call: .; cdr3_aa: CASSLEGVGQYF; cdr3_nt: TGCGCCAGCAGCTTGGAGGGGGTAGGGCAGTACTTC
clone_size: .; j_call: TRBJ1-3; cdr3_length: 14; v_call: TRBV19; d_call: .; cdr3_aa: CASQGMYSGNTIYF; cdr3_nt: TGTGCCAGTCAGGGGATGTACTCTGGAAACACCATATATTTT
clone_size: once; j_call: TRBJ2-1; cdr3_length: 12; v_call: TRBV6-4; d_call: TRBD1; cdr3_aa: CASSGQGKKQFF; cdr3_nt: TGTGCCAGCAGTGGACAGGGGAAGAAGCAGTTCTTC
clone_size: .; j_call: TRBJ1-3; cdr3_length: 16; v_call: TRBV18; d_call: TRBD1; cdr3_aa: CASSRTGVGSGNTIYF; cdr3_nt: TGTGCCAGCTCACGGACAGGGGTCGGGTCTGGAAACACCATATATTTT
clone_size: few; j_call: TRBJ1-1; cdr3_length: 14; v_call: TRBV19; d_call: .; cdr3_aa: CASTRRSSLTEAFF; cdr3_nt: TGTGCCAGTACACGGAGGTCGAGTCTCACTGAAGCTTTCTTT
clone_size: .; j_call: TRBJ1-2; cdr3_length: 13; v_call: TRBV6-5; d_call: .; cdr3_aa: CASSYLMGGGYTF; cdr3_nt: TGTGCCAGCAGTTACCTTATGGGGGGAGGCTACACCTTC
clone_size: .; j_call: TRBJ2-7; cdr3_length: 16; v_call: TRBV6-5; d_call: TRBD2; cdr3_aa: CASSYSTSGRAYEQYF; cdr3_nt: TGTGCCAGCAGTTACTCTACTAGCGGGCGAGCCTACGAGCAGTACTTC
clone_size: .; j_call: TRBJ2-1; cdr3_length: 16; v_call: TRBV19; d_call: TRBD2; cdr3_aa: CASSSRLAGIYNEQFF; cdr3_nt: TGTGCCAGTAGTTCTAGACTAGCGGGAATCTACAATGAGCAGTTCTTC
clone_size: .; j_call: TRBJ2-5; cdr3_length: 11; v_call: TRBV7-9; d_call: .; cdr3_aa: CASSLAETQYF; cdr3_nt: TGTGCCAGCAGCCTGGCCGAGACCCAGTACTTC
clone_size: few; j_call: TRBJ2-1; cdr3_length: 15; v_call: TRBV11-3; d_call: TRBD1; cdr3_aa: CASSQGTGDYNEQFF; cdr3_nt: TGTGCCAGCAGCCAAGGTACAGGGGACTACAATGAGCAGTTCTTC
clone_size: .; j_call: TRBJ2-1; cdr3_length: 15; v_call: TRBV30; d_call: TRBD2; cdr3_aa: CAWSGTSGFYNEQFF; cdr3_nt: TGTGCCTGGAGTGGGACTAGCGGGTTTTACAATGAGCAGTTCTTC